What follows are 29 T cell receptor beta chains derived from one specimen sequenced in a study of siplizumab effects on memory and regulatory T cells. The repertoire was sequenced with immunoSEQ multiplex PCR; TCRdb's copy has only in-frame clones and lacks some. The data show more than 95,000 clones, with roughly 93% seen just once and 0.55% to 0.8% held by the top ten. Sample: Tregs sorted from blood. The receptor set was obtained from a human donor in good health.

The chain employs TRBV5-8 and TRBJ1-2; TRBD1 might be the D (5 bases). Trimming took off 2 bases at V and 4 bases at J, with 9 bases between the two ends. This CDR3 has 13 amino acids. Germline V CDR1 and CDR2: SGHTS, YDEGEE. The CDR3 sequence is CASSFRVGYGYTF. DNA of the CDR3: TGTGCCAGCAGCTTCAGGGTGGGCTATGGCTACACCTTC.

This rearrangement joins TRBV9 to TRBJ2-4, with D uncertain. V lost 3 bases and J lost 11, with 12 bases in between. Germline V CDR1 and CDR2: SGDLS, YYNGEE. The CDR3 extends over 12 amino acids. The CDR3 loop is CASSATTGVQYF. For the CDR3, the DNA is TGTGCCAGCAGCGCGACAACGGGCGTTCAGTACTTC. Using reference TRBV9 and TRBJ2-4 for the parts outside the CDR3, the full variable domain is DSGVTQTPKHLITATGQRVTLRCSPRSGDLSVYWYQQSLDQGLQFLIQYYNGEERAKGNILERFSAQQFPDLHSELNLSSLELGDSALYFCASSATTGVQYFGAGTRLSVL.

The chain employs TRBV7-9 and TRBJ2-1; a weak D match, TRBD1 (6 bases). CDR1 SEHNR and CDR2 FQNEAQ come from the germline V gene (reference sequence). The V end lost 1 base, the J end lost 2 bases, and 12 bases lay between the germline ends. The CDR3 sequence is 16 residues long. CDR3 sequence reads: CASSLVKAGAYNEQFF. CDR3 bases: TGTGCCAGCAGCTTAGTGAAAGCAGGGGCCTACAATGAGCAGTTCTTC.

CDR3 sequence (DNA): TGTGCCAGCAGTTACCGTAGACAGGGAGTAAACATTCAGTACTTC. It is translated as CASSYRRQGVNIQYF. The chain links TRBV6-5 to TRBJ2-4; 7 positions match TRBD1. CDR1 and CDR2 from the germline V gene are MNHEY and SVGAGI. Germline trimming cut 2 bases from V and 6 bases from J; bases unmatched to any gene: 7. This CDR3 spans 15 amino acids.

The gene calls are TRBV13 and TRBJ2-7; D perhaps matches TRBD1 (6 bases). The V gene lost 6 bases and the J gene lost 5 bases, with 17 bases spanning the gap. Germline CDR1 and CDR2: PRHDT and FYEKMQ (reference sequence). The length of the CDR3 is 14 residues. CDR3 sequence: CASRVYRVLDEQYF. CDR3 coding DNA: TGTGCCAGCAGGGTATACAGGGTTTTAGACGAGCAGTACTTC.

The rearrangement uses TRBV5-1 and TRBJ1-1; D unresolved. The CDR3 consists of 14 residues. Germline CDR1 and CDR2: SGHRS and YFSETQ. Between the trimmed V and J ends, which lost 0 bases and 1 base, there was a span of 7 bases. CDR3 coding DNA: TGCGCCAGCAGCTTGGTCGGGCAGAACACTGAAGCTTTCTTT. It translates to CASSLVGQNTEAFF.

This sequence joins TRBV7-8 and TRBJ1-2, with 8 positions matching TRBD1. In germline, CDR1 is SGHVS, CDR2 FQNEAQ. This CDR3 has 15 amino acids. The J segment lost 7 bases and the V segment lost 5 bases, leaving 12 bases of the junction unmatched. The CDR3 loop is CASSERQGIGRGYTF. CDR3 nucleotides: TGTGCCAGCAGCGAAAGACAGGGGATCGGTCGTGGCTACACCTTC.

This clone was picked up one time. The gene calls are TRBV6-6 and TRBJ1-2, with 8 bases aligning to TRBD1. Trimming at V came to 2 bases and at J to 5 bases, leaving 10 bases not matched to a gene. Germline values: CDR1 MNHNY, CDR2 SVGAGI (reference sequence). This CDR3 region has 16 residues. Here the CDR3 reads CASSYGDWDRIYGYTF. CDR3 nucleotide sequence: TGTGCCAGCAGTTACGGGGACTGGGACAGGATATATGGCTACACCTTC.

The chain links TRBV19 to TRBJ1-2; D is unresolved. This CDR3 is 14 amino acids long. V was clipped by 3 bases and J by 7 bases, with 15 bases between them. Germline lookup yields CDR1 LNHDA and CDR2 SQIVND (reference sequence). This CDR3 reads CASSIFGRTPGYTF. The CDR3 DNA sequence: TGTGCCAGTAGTATCTTCGGCAGGACCCCTGGCTACACCTTC.

This chain uses TRBV5-1 with TRBJ2-5; 8 bases agree with TRBD2. The V gene end was trimmed by 6 bases and the J gene end by 3 bases; junction bases not matched to a gene: 7. The CDR3 has 14 amino acids. CDR1 is SGHRS and CDR2 is YFSETQ in the germline V gene. CDR3 sequence: CASKLGAGEETQYF. CDR3 bases: TGCGCCAGCAAGCTTGGAGCGGGGGAAGAGACCCAGTACTTC. The full variable domain, in which reference TRBV5-1 and TRBJ2-5 provide the parts outside the CDR3, is KAGVTQTPRYLIKTRGQQVTLSCSPISGHRSVSWYQQTPGQGLQFLFEYFSETQRNKGNFPGRFSGRQFSNSRSEMNVSTLELGDSALYLCASKLGAGEETQYFGPGTRLLVL.

The chain carries TRBV15 and TRBJ2-3; no reliable D call. There are 14 residues in the CDR3. The V end lost 1 base, the J end lost 1 base, and 6 bases lay between the germline ends. The germline CDR1 and CDR2 sequences are LNHNV and YYDKDF (reference sequence). CDR3 amino acids: CATSRVRGTDTQYF. Written as DNA, the CDR3 is TGTGCCACCAGCAGAGTCAGAGGCACAGATACGCAGTATTTT.

The chain links TRBV5-1 to TRBJ1-4; D is possibly TRBD1 (6 bases). The V end was cut by 4 bases, the J end by 3 bases, with 16 bases between. Germline-derived CDR1 and CDR2 are SGHRS and YFSETQ. The CDR3 extends over 16 amino acids. CDR3 amino acids: CASSQQGGSANEKLFF. CDR3 nucleotide sequence: TGCGCCAGCAGCCAACAGGGTGGTTCAGCTAATGAAAAACTGTTTTTT.

This sequence joins TRBV28 and TRBJ2-7; D gene unclear. V dropped 5 bases and J dropped 7 bases, with 18 bases sitting between them. Germline V gene lookup returns CDR1 MDHEN and CDR2 SYDVKM. The CDR3 sequence is 14 residues long. DNA for the CDR3: TGTGCCAGCAGTAAGGCACAGCTAACCCTTGAGCAGTACTTC. This translates into CASSKAQLTLEQYF.

This CDR3 is CASSAQGYNEKLFF. The CDR3 DNA is TGTGCCAGCAGCGCGCAGGGGTATAATGAAAAACTGTTTTTT. The genes are TRBV11-3 and TRBJ1-4; the D gene is possibly TRBD1 (6 bases). Germline V gives CDR1 SGHNT, CDR2 YENEEA. The CDR3 has 14 residues. The V end was cut by 5 bases, the J end by 4 bases, with 11 bases between. The whole variable domain, remainder taken from reference TRBV11-3 and TRBJ1-4, is EAGVVQSPRYKIIEKKQPVAFWCNPISGHNTLYWYLQNLGQGPELLIRYENEEAVDDSQLPKDRFSAERLKGVDSTLKIQPAELGDSAVYLCASSAQGYNEKLFFGSGTQLSVL.

This chain connects TRBV7-9 to TRBJ1-2; D gene unclear. Germline CDR1 SEHNR, CDR2 FQNEAQ (reference sequence). Trimming shortened V by 5 bases and J by 0 bases, and 16 bases separated the two germline ends. The CDR3 is 16 residues long. Here the CDR3 DNA reads TGTGCCAGCAGCCGGGGATGGGAGAACACTAACTATGGCTACACCTTC. Residues: CASSRGWENTNYGYTF.

This chain connects TRBV7-3 to TRBJ1-1, with D possibly TRBD1 on 6 matching bases. Germline V CDR1 and CDR2: SGHTA, FQGTGA. This CDR3 region has 15 residues. V was cut by 0 bases and J by 1 base, with 9 bases left in between. The CDR3 region is CASSLTGASNTEAFF. The CDR3 bases are TGTGCCAGCAGCTTAACGGGGGCGTCGAACACTGAAGCTTTCTTT.

The table lists this clone with a count of one. This rearrangement joins TRBV30 to TRBJ2-1, with D uncertain. The germline CDR1 and CDR2 sequences are GTSNPN and SVGIG (reference sequence). The CDR3 spans 12 residues. The V end was cut by 3 bases, the J end by 1 base, with 4 bases between. CDR3 nucleotide sequence: TGTGCCTGGAGAGTATCCTACAATGAGCAGTTCTTC. Protein product: CAWRVSYNEQFF.

This chain links TRBV27 with TRBJ1-4; the match to TRBD1 covers 11 bases. The CDR3 is 15 residues long. The germline V gene has CDR1 MNHEY and CDR2 SMNVEV (reference sequence). Trimming at V came to 8 bases and at J to 0 bases, leaving 2 bases not matched to a gene. The CDR3 DNA reads TGTGCCAGCCGGGACAGGGGGGCAACTAATGAAAAACTGTTTTTT. Protein sequence: CASRDRGATNEKLFF.

This clone was observed a few times. This chain joins TRBV15 and TRBJ2-3; weak D call: TRBD2 (6 bases). The CDR3 runs to 16 residues. The V and J ends lost 1 base and 2 bases respectively, with 13 bases between them. The germline V gene has CDR1 LNHNV and CDR2 YYDKDF (reference sequence). The CDR3 DNA sequence: TGTGCCACCAGCAGAGCGCGGGACGCTGTCACAGATACGCAGTATTTT. Encoded protein: CATSRARDAVTDTQYF.

V gene TRBV5-8 combines with J gene TRBJ2-2, with 10 bases that match TRBD1. The junction had 4 bases not matched to a gene; V was cut back by 1 base and J by 4 bases. The CDR3 extends over 16 amino acids. Germline CDR1 SGHTS, CDR2 YDEGEE. The CDR3 spells CASSLYGTGATGELFF. As DNA, the CDR3 is TGTGCCAGCAGCTTGTATGGGACAGGGGCCACCGGGGAGCTGTTTTTT.

The chain links TRBV18 to TRBJ1-1; D gene unclear. The germline V gene encodes CDR1 KGHSH and CDR2 LQKENI. This CDR3 is 12 amino acids long. V gave up 6 bases and J gave up 4 bases, with 9 bases separating them. CDR3 protein: CASSKSGTEAFF. CDR3 nucleotide sequence: TGTGCCAGCTCTAAATCGGGCACTGAAGCTTTCTTT.

The rearrangement uses TRBV5-1 and TRBJ1-2; TRBD1 matches at 12 bases. V was pared by 5 bases and J by 0 bases, with 5 bases of the junction left unmatched. This CDR3 contains 16 residues. Per the germline V gene, CDR1 is SGHRS and CDR2 is YFSETQ. CDR3 nucleotide sequence: TGCGCCAGCAGAGGGACAGGGGGCAGTCCTAACTATGGCTACACCTTC. Encoded protein: CASRGTGGSPNYGYTF.

This rearrangement joins TRBV11-2 to TRBJ1-2; 9 nucleotides align to TRBD1. The CDR3 has 16 amino acids. Germline CDR1 and CDR2: SGHAT and FQNNGV. V lost 2 bases and J lost 2; bases outside the gene matches: 6. The CDR3 reads CASSLHRDRVNYGYTF. In DNA, the CDR3 is TGTGCCAGCAGCTTACACCGGGACAGGGTAAACTATGGCTACACCTTC.

The chain couples TRBV19 to TRBJ1-1; tentative D call: TRBD1 (6 bases). CDR1 and CDR2 from the germline V gene are LNHDA and SQIVND (reference sequence). The CDR3 is 14 residues long. V lost 0 bases, J lost 5 bases, and 10 bases lay in between. CDR3 residues: CASSIEGGRTEAFF. CDR3 coding DNA: TGTGCCAGTAGTATAGAAGGGGGACGGACTGAAGCTTTCTTT.

The rearrangement joins TRBV7-9 to TRBJ2-7; a possible D gene is TRBD1 (5 bases). There are 14 residues in the CDR3. V lost 3 bases and J 4 bases, leaving 13 bases between the germline ends. The germline CDR1 and CDR2 sequences are SEHNR and FQNEAQ (reference sequence). Here the CDR3 reads CASSFAGNVYEQYF. As DNA, the CDR3 is TGTGCCAGCAGCTTTGCAGGGAACGTATACGAGCAGTACTTC. Full variable domain (outside the CDR3, taken from reference TRBV7-9 and TRBJ2-7): DTGVSQNPRHKITKRGQNVTFRCDPISEHNRLYWYRQTLGQGPEFLTYFQNEAQLEKSRLLSDRFSAERPKGSFSTLEIQRTEQGDSAMYLCASSFAGNVYEQYFGPGTRLTVT.

The rearrangement joins TRBV6-5 to TRBJ1-5, with TRBD1 identical over 7 bases. This CDR3 has 13 residues. J was trimmed by 5 bases and V by 6 bases; bases with no gene match: 4. Per the germline V gene, CDR1 is MNHEY and CDR2 is SVGAGI. The CDR3 bases are TGTGCCAGCAGCCCTGACAGGGATCAGCCCCAGCATTTT. Translating it yields CASSPDRDQPQHF.

The chain is built from TRBV19 and TRBJ2-7; 7 bases are shared with TRBD1. V shed 3 bases, J shed 2 bases, and the junction held 4 bases outside the gene matches. CDR1 LNHDA and CDR2 SQIVND come from the germline V gene (reference sequence). This CDR3 has 14 residues. The CDR3 DNA reads TGTGCCAGTAGTATGACAGGGTCCGCCTACGAGCAGTACTTC. Translation gives CASSMTGSAYEQYF.

This clone was recorded a few times. The rearrangement links TRBV7-2 to TRBJ1-2, with 9 nucleotides matching TRBD1. The CDR3 consists of 13 residues. V lost 3 bases to trimming and J lost 7 bases; unmatched junction nucleotides: 3. CDR1 SGHTA and CDR2 FQGNSA come from the germline V gene. CDR3 protein: CASSFGTGFGYTF. CDR3 nucleotide sequence: TGTGCCAGCAGCTTCGGGACAGGGTTTGGCTACACCTTC.

The chain couples TRBV20-1 to TRBJ2-3, with a tentative D call TRBD2 (5 bases). The CDR3 loop spans 11 amino acids. V lost 7 bases, J lost 5 bases, and 10 bases lay in between. The germline V gene encodes CDR1 DFQATT and CDR2 SNEGSKA (reference sequence). The CDR3 DNA reads as TGCAGTGGGGAGCACGGAGATACGCAGTATTTT. Residues: CSGEHGDTQYF.